One sample yielded the 27 T cell receptor beta chains listed below, sequenced in a study of blood T cell repertoires in COVID-19. Using immunoSEQ multiplex PCR, the repertoire was profiled, and TCRdb retains in-frame clones only, with some absent. The sample includes about 100,000 clones, 91% of them seen just once. Source material: peripheral blood. Receptor source: a human donor with active COVID-19. The donor label of this sample is uncertain.

This sequence joins TRBV28 and TRBJ1-1; D not certain. Trimming took off 3 bases at V and 6 bases at J, with 11 bases between the two ends. The CDR3 has 13 amino acids. The V gene's germline CDR1 is MDHEN and CDR2 SYDVKM. CDR3 residues: CASSLASGPEAFF. Written as DNA, the CDR3 is TGTGCCAGCAGTTTGGCCAGTGGCCCTGAAGCTTTCTTT.

The chain uses TRBV12-3 or TRBV12-4 and TRBJ1-4; 7 nucleotides align to TRBD1. The V and J ends lost 1 base and 7 bases, in that order; junction bases with no gene match: 0. The CDR3 consists of 13 residues. CDR3 coding DNA: TGTGCCAGCAGTTTAGGACAGGGTGAAAAACTGTTTTTT. It encodes CASSLGQGEKLFF.

This chain joins TRBV2 and TRBJ2-1, with 12 positions matching TRBD2. The CDR3 totals 15 residues. Trimming at V came to 6 bases and at J to 6 bases, leaving 6 bases not matched to a gene. Per germline, CDR1 SNHLY and CDR2 FYNNEI. The CDR3 region is CASSYLAGGSNEQFF. CDR3 coding DNA: TGTGCCAGCAGCTACCTAGCGGGGGGGTCCAATGAGCAGTTCTTC. Variable domain in full (rest from reference TRBV2 and TRBJ2-1): EPEVTQTPSHQVTQMGQEVILRCVPISNHLYFYWYRQILGQKVEFLVSFYNNEISEKSEIFDDQFSVERPDGSNFTLKIRSTKLEDSAMYFCASSYLAGGSNEQFFGPGTRLTVL.

The genes are TRBV20-1 and TRBJ1-1; D gene uncertain. The V end was cut by 3 bases, the J end by 6 bases, with 17 bases between. Germline CDR1 DFQATT, CDR2 SNEGSKA (reference sequence). The CDR3 length is 14 residues. CDR3 coding DNA: TGCAGTGCTAGTCGGCGCGCGGGTTTCCCTGAAGCTTTCTTT. Protein sequence: CSASRRAGFPEAFF.

The genes are TRBV5-6 and TRBJ2-5; a possible D gene is TRBD2 (6 bases). The CDR3 runs 15 residues. The V gene lost 0 bases and the J gene lost 2 bases, with 11 bases spanning the gap. Per the germline V gene, CDR1 is SGHDT and CDR2 is YYEEEE. The CDR3 DNA follows: TGTGCCAGCAGCTTGGTTCAGGGAGGTCAAGAGACCCAGTACTTC. Translated: CASSLVQGGQETQYF.

This clone was recorded only once. V and J are TRBV25-1 and TRBJ2-1; 8 nucleotides align to TRBD2. Per the germline V gene, CDR1 is MGHDK and CDR2 is SYGVNS. This CDR3 is built from 15 residues. V trimming: 3 bases; J trimming: 3 bases; junction bases outside the gene matches: 4. CDR3 in amino acids: CASSEPGGIYNEQFF. The DNA for the CDR3 is TGTGCCAGCAGTGAGCCGGGGGGGATCTACAATGAGCAGTTCTTC.

This rearrangement joins TRBV5-6 to TRBJ1-6, with 8 bases that match TRBD1. Germline lookup yields CDR1 SGHDT and CDR2 YYEEEE. This CDR3 is built from 14 residues. Unmatched junction bases numbered 6, after V lost 3 bases and J lost 10 bases. CDR3 loop: CASSSDRVASPLHF. As DNA, the CDR3 is TGTGCCAGCAGCTCGGACAGGGTAGCGTCACCCCTCCACTTT.

This clone has a single count. The J gene is TRBJ1-5, the V gene TRBV6-1; 9 bases agree with TRBD1. The ends lost 4 bases at V and 0 bases at J; junction bases unmatched: 16. CDR3 length: 20 amino acids. The V gene's germline CDR1 is MNHNS and CDR2 SASEGT. The CDR3 DNA sequence: TGTGCCAGCAGTGTCCCGGGACAGGGCCTTTCTGGTTATAGCAATCAGCCCCAGCATTTT. Translation: CASSVPGQGLSGYSNQPQHF.

The chain recombines TRBV11-1 with TRBJ2-7; 8 positions agree with TRBD1. The J segment lost 3 bases and the V segment lost 0 bases, leaving 10 bases of the junction unmatched. Germline V gives CDR1 SGHAT, CDR2 FQDESV (reference sequence). The CDR3 extends over 17 amino acids. The CDR3 loop reads CASSLAETGTGDYEQYF. CDR3 nucleotides: TGTGCCAGCAGCTTAGCCGAAACCGGGACAGGAGACTACGAGCAGTACTTC.

The gene calls are TRBV6-5 and TRBJ2-7; D remains unclear. The CDR3 sequence is 12 residues long. V lost 6 bases and J lost 6, with 12 bases in between. CDR1 MNHEY and CDR2 SVGAGI come from the germline V gene. The CDR3 loop is CASSYISAEQYF. The CDR3 DNA follows: TGTGCCAGCAGCTATATTTCCGCCGAGCAGTACTTC.

This rearrangement joins TRBV4-3 to TRBJ2-7; D is possibly TRBD1 (5 bases). V lost 1 base to trimming and J lost 5 bases, with 15 bases between them. The CDR3 is 15 amino acids. CDR1 and CDR2 (germline): LGHNA, YSLEER. This CDR3 is CASSQASQGDNEQYF. Written as DNA, the CDR3 is TGCGCCAGCAGCCAAGCGTCTCAGGGTGACAACGAGCAGTACTTC.

This clone was detected only once. The chain combines TRBV18 with TRBJ1-3; D may be TRBD1 (5 bases). Germline CDR1 is KGHSH and CDR2 is LQKENI. Trimming shortened V by 10 bases and J by 0 bases, and 10 bases separated the two germline ends. This CDR3 comprises 13 residues. For the CDR3, the DNA is TGTGCCACCAGGGCCGTCTCTGGAAACACCATATATTTT. It encodes CATRAVSGNTIYF.

This chain uses TRBV6-5 with TRBJ2-1; a weak D match, TRBD2 (7 bases). CDR3 size: 14 residues. CDR1 and CDR2 (germline): MNHEY, SVGAGI. The V end lost 6 bases, the J end lost 5 bases, and 14 bases lay between the germline ends. The CDR3 region is CASRRGGPHNEQFF. As DNA, the CDR3 is TGTGCCAGCAGGAGGGGGGGGCCACACAATGAGCAGTTCTTC.

The rearrangement joins TRBV29-1 to TRBJ2-7; D is perhaps TRBD1 (6 bases). The germline V gene encodes CDR1 SQVTM and CDR2 ANQGSEA. V lost 6 bases to trimming and J lost 6 bases, with 18 bases between them. The CDR3 extends over 13 amino acids. CDR3 nucleotides: TGCAGCGTCTTACAGGGTGACCTACGCGAGCAGTACTTC. This gives the protein CSVLQGDLREQYF.

The rearrangement links TRBV12-5 to TRBJ2-2; 7 nucleotides line up with TRBD1. CDR3 length: 21 amino acids. Germline V gene sequence: CDR1 LGHNT, CDR2 FRNRAP. After removal of 1 base from V and 0 bases from J, the junction contained 17 bases not matched to a gene. CDR3 coding DNA: TGTGCTAGTGGTTTGGCCGCACTTTGGGACAGAGGAAACGCGAACACCGGGGAGCTGTTTTTT. This translates into CASGLAALWDRGNANTGELFF.

This sequence joins TRBV2 and TRBJ1-2; TRBD1 matches at 8 bases. V was pared by 6 bases and J by 4 bases, with 13 bases of the junction left unmatched. CDR3 size: 16 residues. The germline V gene has CDR1 SNHLY and CDR2 FYNNEI. This CDR3 reads CASSGQGGRFGYGYTF. The DNA of the CDR3 is TGTGCCAGCAGCGGACAGGGAGGGAGGTTCGGCTATGGCTACACCTTC.

The gene calls are TRBV9 and TRBJ1-2; no definite D call. CDR1 is SGDLS, CDR2 YYNGEE, per germline. Trimming cost V 3 bases and J 4 bases, with 7 bases left between them. The CDR3 consists of 12 residues. CDR3: CASSGQLYGYTF. In DNA, the CDR3 is TGTGCCAGCAGCGGACAACTCTATGGCTACACCTTC.

This chain links TRBV6-5 with TRBJ2-5; TRBD1 agrees at 8 bases. There are 14 residues in the CDR3. J lost 4 bases, V lost 6 bases, and 7 bases had no gene match. Germline CDR1 reads MNHEY; CDR2 reads SVGAGI. CDR3 in amino acids: CASSEYRGSETQYF. CDR3 coding DNA: TGTGCCAGCAGCGAGTACAGGGGGTCAGAGACCCAGTACTTC.

CDR3 amino acids: CASSLQGATGELFF. DNA of the CDR3: TGTGCCAGCAGCTTGCAGGGGGCAACCGGGGAGCTGTTTTTT. This chain joins TRBV5-8 and TRBJ2-2; 8 nucleotides agree with TRBD1. This CDR3 is 14 amino acids long. The J segment lost 5 bases and the V segment lost 1 base, leaving 1 base of the junction unmatched. From germline, CDR1 is SGHTS and CDR2 YDEGEE.

A single count supports this clone. The germline gene is not matched at one end of the junction; a read error may be the cause. The gene calls are TRBV4-2 and TRBJ2-1; 13 bases agree with TRBD2. CDR3 length equals 16 residues. Germline V gene sequence: CDR1 LGHNA, CDR2 YNFKEQ. The CDR3, as DNA: TGTGCCAGCAGCCAGGCAGGACTAGCGGGAGCCAATGGGCAGTTCTTC. This translates into CASSQAGLAGANGQFF.

The rearrangement uses TRBV5-1 and TRBJ2-5; possible D gene TRBD1, 6 bases. The CDR3 has 14 residues. Trimming pared 4 bases from V and 2 bases from J, leaving 12 bases between. Germline CDR1 and CDR2: SGHRS and YFSETQ. The CDR3 protein is CASSPDSSQETQYF. DNA for the CDR3: TGCGCCAGCAGCCCGGACAGCTCACAAGAGACCCAGTACTTC.

V gene TRBV5-1 combines with J gene TRBJ2-3; D is undetermined. The CDR3 consists of 13 residues. Germline V gives CDR1 SGHRS, CDR2 YFSETQ. V lost 2 bases and J 3 bases, leaving 7 bases between the germline ends. The CDR3 sequence: CASSLFPTDTQYF. The CDR3 nucleotides read TGCGCCAGCAGCTTATTTCCTACAGATACGCAGTATTTT.

This clone was counted a single time. The chain couples TRBV6-5 to TRBJ2-7; TRBD1 might be the D (5 bases). With 2 bases removed from V and 4 bases from J, the gap between germline ends came to 12 bases. CDR1 is MNHEY, CDR2 SVGAGI, per germline. This CDR3 has 14 residues. CDR3 in DNA: TGTGCCAGCAGTTACCAGTTTCAGGGTTACGAGCAGTACTTC. Amino acid sequence: CASSYQFQGYEQYF.

V is TRBV6-2 or TRBV6-3 and J is TRBJ1-6; D gene ambiguous. There are 13 residues in the CDR3. The germline V and J ends were trimmed by 4 bases and 6 bases, with 7 bases remaining between them. Germline V gene data show CDR1 as MNHEY and CDR2 as SVGEGT. CDR3 region: CASSSQINSPLHF. CDR3 DNA: TGTGCCAGCAGTTCCCAGATTAATTCACCCCTCCACTTT.

The V call is TRBV5-1, the J call TRBJ1-1; D gene unclear. With 4 bases removed from V and 1 base from J, the gap between germline ends came to 14 bases. Germline V CDR1 and CDR2: SGHRS, YFSETQ. The CDR3 consists of 15 residues. The CDR3 here is CASSPEWARNTEAFF. The CDR3 nucleotides read TGCGCCAGCAGCCCCGAATGGGCCCGGAACACTGAAGCTTTCTTT. The full variable domain, its missing parts supplied by reference TRBV5-1 and TRBJ1-1, is KAGVTQTPRYLIKTRGQQVTLSCSPISGHRSVSWYQQTPGQGLQFLFEYFSETQRNKGNFPGRFSGRQFSNSRSEMNVSTLELGDSALYLCASSPEWARNTEAFFGQGTRLTVV.

The chain is built from TRBV5-1 and TRBJ1-4; TRBD1 agrees at 7 bases. Germline CDR1 SGHRS, CDR2 YFSETQ. The CDR3 is 15 residues long. V shed 4 bases and J 11 bases; nucleotides not matched to a gene: 14. Here the CDR3 reads CASSGGQALERKLFF. The CDR3 coding sequence is TGCGCCAGCAGCGGTGGACAGGCCCTGGAGAGGAAACTGTTTTTT.

V gene TRBV9 combines with J gene TRBJ2-7, with TRBD2 matching over 10 bases. V lost 3 bases and J lost 1; bases outside the gene matches: 4. This CDR3 is 15 amino acids long. The germline V gene has CDR1 SGDLS and CDR2 YYNGEE. Here the CDR3 reads CASSEGLALSYEQYF. In DNA, the CDR3 is TGTGCCAGCAGCGAGGGACTAGCGTTATCCTACGAGCAGTACTTC.